A selection of T cell receptor beta chains follows, all from one sample in a study of siplizumab effects on memory and regulatory T cells. This table comes from immunoSEQ multiplex PCR, and its TCRdb copy is limited to in-frame clones, with some not included. This sample has over 60,000 clones; under 95% occur once, and the top ten carry about 27%. Sample: CD8+ T cells sorted from blood. These receptors came from a human donor in good health. The CDR3 runs from the conserved cysteine through the conserved F or W. Fields, in order: V gene, D gene, J gene, clone size, CDR3 length, CDR3 protein, CDR3 DNA. A D gene is named only where the DNA matches it firmly. The size of a clone is reported for some rows only, either as once, few or many, or as a class for expanded clones.

TRBV5-3,NA,TRBJ2-7,NA,16,CARSFYYSGDHLEQYF,TGTGCCAGAAGCTTCTATTATTCAGGGGACCATCTCGAGCAGTACTTC
TRBV6-1,NA,TRBJ2-7,NA,13,CASSHGGLYEQYF,TGTGCCAGCAGTCATGGGGGGCTCTACGAGCAGTACTTC
TRBV14,TRBD2,TRBJ2-5,once,14,CASSQTGGQETQYF,TGTGCCAGCAGCCAGACGGGGGGGCAAGAGACCCAGTACTTC
TRBV5-1,NA,TRBJ2-7,NA,13,CASSLRSPYEQYF,TGCGCCAGCAGCTTAAGATCCCCCTACGAGCAGTACTTC
TRBV11-2,NA,TRBJ2-1,NA,14,CASSQIQGSNEQFF,TGTGCCAGCAGTCAGATTCAGGGTAGCAATGAGCAGTTCTTC
TRBV19,TRBD2,TRBJ2-1,NA,13,CASSYGGADEQFF,TGTGCCAGTAGTTACGGGGGGGCCGATGAGCAGTTCTTC
TRBV2,NA,TRBJ1-2,NA,15,CATFGPGRPNYGYTF,TGTGCCACTTTCGGCCCGGGCAGACCTAACTATGGCTACACCTTC
TRBV11-2,TRBD2,TRBJ2-1,few,15,CASSLVGGGYNEQFF,TGTGCCAGCAGCTTAGTGGGCGGGGGGTACAATGAGCAGTTCTTC
TRBV6-5,NA,TRBJ2-7,NA,14,CASSYGSSSYEQYF,TGTGCCAGCAGTTACGGCAGCAGCTCCTACGAGCAGTACTTC
TRBV5-8,TRBD1,TRBJ2-7,NA,13,CASRGQGSYEQYF,TGTGCCAGCAGGGGACAGGGGAGCTACGAGCAGTACTTC
TRBV4-1,NA,TRBJ2-7,NA,15,CASSHETGDFYEQYF,TGCGCCAGCAGCCACGAGACAGGTGATTTCTACGAGCAGTACTTC
TRBV27,TRBD2,TRBJ2-1,NA,14,CASSERGVRNEQFF,TGTGCCAGCAGTGAGCGGGGGGTAAGGAATGAGCAGTTCTTC
TRBV30,NA,TRBJ1-3,NA,13,CAWSEGSGNTIYF,TGTGCCTGGAGTGAGGGTTCAGGAAACACCATATATTTT
TRBV6-1,TRBD2,TRBJ2-1,NA,15,CASRGSGSLFNEQFF,TGTGCCAGCCGGGGTAGCGGGAGTTTATTTAATGAGCAGTTCTTC
TRBV27,NA,TRBJ2-1,NA,15,CASSGTISSVSEQFF,TGTGCCAGCAGTGGTACGATCTCGAGCGTGTCTGAGCAGTTCTTC
TRBV7-8,NA,TRBJ2-3,once,15,CASSVDGPGTDTQYF,TGTGCCAGCAGCGTCGACGGTCCAGGCACAGATACGCAGTATTTT
TRBV7-2,TRBD1,TRBJ2-5,NA,16,CASSWGQAAVGETQYF,TGTGCCAGCAGCTGGGGACAGGCGGCGGTGGGAGAGACCCAGTACTTC
TRBV19,TRBD2,TRBJ2-3,NA,15,CASSRTSGSTDTQYF,TGTGCCAGTAGCCGGACTAGCGGTAGCACAGATACGCAGTATTTT
TRBV6-1,NA,TRBJ2-1,NA,13,CASSGRLVNEQFF,TGTGCCAGCAGTGGACGACTAGTAAATGAGCAGTTCTTC
TRBV19,NA,TRBJ2-1,once,16,CASSSPRPPSYNEQFF,TGTGCCAGTAGTTCCCCACGGCCTCCCTCCTACAATGAGCAGTTCTTC
TRBV6-5,TRBD1,TRBJ2-5,NA,15,CASSYVDRVGETQYF,TGTGCCAGCAGTTACGTAGACAGGGTAGGGGAGACCCAGTACTTC
TRBV7-9,NA,TRBJ2-5,NA,15,CASSLALGGQETQYF,TGTGCCAGCAGCTTAGCGCTGGGGGGCCAAGAGACCCAGTACTTC
TRBV28,NA,TRBJ1-1,NA,18,CASLLGPVYEYQNTEAFF,TGTGCCAGCCTTTTAGGGCCAGTTTACGAGTACCAAAACACTGAAGCTTTCTTT
TRBV6-1,NA,TRBJ1-1,NA,12,CASTLQGTEAFF,TGTGCCAGCACCCTCCAGGGTACAGAAGCTTTCTTT
TRBV15,NA,TRBJ2-5,NA,12,CATSRTEETQYF,TGTGCCACCAGCAGAACAGAAGAGACCCAGTACTTC
TRBV7-9,TRBD1,TRBJ2-5,NA,16,CASSLGAGGREETQYF,TGTGCCAGCAGCTTAGGGGCAGGGGGCCGGGAAGAGACCCAGTACTTC
TRBV7-9,TRBD1,TRBJ2-7,NA,13,CASSRIGGHEQYF,TGTGCCAGCAGCCGTATAGGGGGCCACGAGCAGTACTTC
TRBV5-6,NA,TRBJ2-3,once,12,CASSETWDTQYF,TGTGCCAGCAGCGAGACCTGGGATACGCAGTATTTT
TRBV4-2,NA,TRBJ2-5,NA,13,CASSLSREQTQYF,TGTGCCAGCAGCTTATCACGGGAGCAGACCCAGTACTTC
TRBV27,TRBD2,TRBJ2-5,once,14,CASSLAGGVETQYF,TGTGCCAGCAGTCTGGCGGGGGGAGTAGAGACCCAGTACTTC
TRBV9,TRBD1,TRBJ1-2,NA,14,CASSVDGDSYGYTF,TGTGCCAGCAGCGTGGATGGGGACAGTTATGGCTACACCTTC
TRBV21-1,NA,TRBJ1-1,NA,15,CASSTLAQGASEAFF,TGTGCCAGCAGCACATTGGCCCAGGGGGCATCTGAAGCTTTCTTT
TRBV5-4,TRBD1,TRBJ2-3,NA,15,CASRLRDSFTDTQYF,TGTGCCAGCAGGCTCCGGGACAGTTTCACAGATACGCAGTATTTT
TRBV27,NA,TRBJ2-7,NA,14,CASSLVGVGHEQYF,TGTGCCAGCAGTTTAGTGGGGGTAGGCCACGAGCAGTACTTC
TRBV9,TRBD2,TRBJ2-1,NA,17,CASSTIAGGLEDNEQFF,TGTGCCAGCAGCACCATAGCGGGGGGGCTAGAGGACAATGAGCAGTTCTTC